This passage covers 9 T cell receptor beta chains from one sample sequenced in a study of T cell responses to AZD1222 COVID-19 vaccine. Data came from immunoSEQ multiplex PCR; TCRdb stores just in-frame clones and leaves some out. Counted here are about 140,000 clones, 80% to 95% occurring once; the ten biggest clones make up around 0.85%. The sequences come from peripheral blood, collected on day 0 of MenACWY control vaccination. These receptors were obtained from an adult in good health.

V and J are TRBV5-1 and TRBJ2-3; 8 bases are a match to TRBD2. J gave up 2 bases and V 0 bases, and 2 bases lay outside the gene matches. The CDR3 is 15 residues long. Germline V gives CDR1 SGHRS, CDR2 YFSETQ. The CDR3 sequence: CASSLGAGVTDTQYF. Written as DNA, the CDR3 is TGCGCCAGCAGCTTGGGAGCGGGAGTCACAGATACGCAGTATTTT.

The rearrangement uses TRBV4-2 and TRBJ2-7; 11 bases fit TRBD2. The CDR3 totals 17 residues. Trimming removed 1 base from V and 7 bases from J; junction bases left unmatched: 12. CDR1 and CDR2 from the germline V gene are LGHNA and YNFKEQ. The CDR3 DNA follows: TGTGCCAGCAGCCAAGTAGCTAGCGGGAGGACCTCCTGGGAGCAGTACTTC. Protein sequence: CASSQVASGRTSWEQYF.

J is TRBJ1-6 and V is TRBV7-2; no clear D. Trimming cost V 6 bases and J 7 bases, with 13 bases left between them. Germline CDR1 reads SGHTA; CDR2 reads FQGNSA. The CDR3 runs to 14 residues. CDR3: CASSPQSPNSPLHF. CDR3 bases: TGTGCCAGCAGTCCACAGAGTCCCAATTCACCCCTCCACTTT. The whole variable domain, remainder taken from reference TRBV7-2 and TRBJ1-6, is GAGVSQSPSNKVTEKGKDVELRCDPISGHTALYWYRQSLGQGLEFLIYFQGNSAPDKSGLPSDRFSAERTGGSVSTLTIQRTQQEDSAVYLCASSPQSPNSPLHFGNGTRLTVT.

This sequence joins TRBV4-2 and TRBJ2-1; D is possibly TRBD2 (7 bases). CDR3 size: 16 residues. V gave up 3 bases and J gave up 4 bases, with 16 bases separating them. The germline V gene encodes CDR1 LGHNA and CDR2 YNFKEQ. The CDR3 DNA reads TGTGCCAGCAGCCAGGTCTCCCGGGGGGCATACAATGAGCAGTTCTTC. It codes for CASSQVSRGAYNEQFF.

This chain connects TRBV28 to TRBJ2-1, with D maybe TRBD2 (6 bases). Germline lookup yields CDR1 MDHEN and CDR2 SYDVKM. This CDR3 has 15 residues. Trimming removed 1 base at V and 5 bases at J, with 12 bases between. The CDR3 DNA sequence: TGTGCCAGCAGTTTATTGGGGGAGGCCGACAATGAGCAGTTCTTC. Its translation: CASSLLGEADNEQFF.

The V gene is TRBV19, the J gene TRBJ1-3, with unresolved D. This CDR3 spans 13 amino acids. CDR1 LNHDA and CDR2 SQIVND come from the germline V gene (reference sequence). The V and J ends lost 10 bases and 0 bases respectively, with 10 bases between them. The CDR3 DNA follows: TGTGCCACCCTCGGGCGCTCTGGAAACACCATATATTTT. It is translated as CATLGRSGNTIYF.

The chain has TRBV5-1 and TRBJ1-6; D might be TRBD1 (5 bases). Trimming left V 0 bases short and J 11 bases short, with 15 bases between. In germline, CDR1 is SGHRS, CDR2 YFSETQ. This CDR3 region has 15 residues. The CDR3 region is CASSLDEAGRAPLHF. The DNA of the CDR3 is TGCGCCAGCAGCTTGGATGAAGCAGGGAGGGCACCCCTCCACTTT. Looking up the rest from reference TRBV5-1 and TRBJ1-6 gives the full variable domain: KAGVTQTPRYLIKTRGQQVTLSCSPISGHRSVSWYQQTPGQGLQFLFEYFSETQRNKGNFPGRFSGRQFSNSRSEMNVSTLELGDSALYLCASSLDEAGRAPLHFGNGTRLTVT.

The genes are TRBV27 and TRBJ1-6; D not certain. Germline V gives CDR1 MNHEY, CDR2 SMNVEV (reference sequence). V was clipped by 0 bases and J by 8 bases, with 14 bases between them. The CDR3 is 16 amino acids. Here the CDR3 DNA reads TGTGCCAGCAGTTTATCTCAACCCGCAAAGCATTCACCCCTCCACTTT. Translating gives CASSLSQPAKHSPLHF.

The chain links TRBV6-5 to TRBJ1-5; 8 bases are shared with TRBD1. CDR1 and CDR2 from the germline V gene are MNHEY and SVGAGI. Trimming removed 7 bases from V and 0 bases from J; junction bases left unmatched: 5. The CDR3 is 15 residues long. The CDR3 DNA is TGTGCCAGCAACCAGGACAGGGCTAGCAATCAGCCCCAGCATTTT. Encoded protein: CASNQDRASNQPQHF.